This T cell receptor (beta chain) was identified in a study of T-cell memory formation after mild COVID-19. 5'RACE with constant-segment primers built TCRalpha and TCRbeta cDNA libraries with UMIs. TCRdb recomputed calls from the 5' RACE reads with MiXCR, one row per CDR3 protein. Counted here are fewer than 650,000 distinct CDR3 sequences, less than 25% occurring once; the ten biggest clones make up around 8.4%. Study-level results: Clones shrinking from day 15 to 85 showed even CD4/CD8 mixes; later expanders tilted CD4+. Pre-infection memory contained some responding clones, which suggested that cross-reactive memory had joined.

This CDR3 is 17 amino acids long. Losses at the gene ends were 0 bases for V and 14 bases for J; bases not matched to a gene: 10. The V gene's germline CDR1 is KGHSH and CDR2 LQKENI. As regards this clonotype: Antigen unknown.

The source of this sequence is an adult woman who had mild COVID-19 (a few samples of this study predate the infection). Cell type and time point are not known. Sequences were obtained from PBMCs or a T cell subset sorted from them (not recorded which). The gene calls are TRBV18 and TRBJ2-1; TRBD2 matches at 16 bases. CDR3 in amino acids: CASSPPTGTSGGENEFF. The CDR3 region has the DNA TGTGCCAGCTCACCACCCACCGGGACTAGCGGGGGGGAAAATGAGTTCTTC.